Shown below are 4 T cell receptor beta chains from a single sample sequenced in a study of cytomegalovirus exposure and HLA in healthy donors. This PCR relied on a set of 60 Vbeta primers and 13 Jbeta primers. TCRdb's copy holds only in-frame clones and misses some; the assay was immunoSEQ multiplex PCR. This table holds 50,000 to 60,000 clones, 73% found once. The material sequenced was PBMCs. These receptors came from a man aged 18 to 29 in good health and CMV-seronegative.

The rearrangement uses TRBV2 and TRBJ1-4; D is perhaps TRBD1 (5 bases). The germline gives CDR1 SNHLY, CDR2 FYNNEI. V was shortened by 6 bases and J by 0 bases, with 14 bases between the two germline ends. The CDR3 loop spans 16 amino acids. The CDR3 sequence is CASSQDSVATNEKLFF. CDR3 nucleotides: TGTGCCAGCAGCCAAGACAGCGTTGCAACTAATGAAAAACTGTTTTTT.

The gene calls are TRBV6-1 and TRBJ1-5; D is possibly TRBD1 (5 bases). There are 13 residues in the CDR3. V was trimmed by 6 bases and J by 7 bases, leaving 13 bases between them. From germline, CDR1 is MNHNS and CDR2 SASEGT. CDR3 residues: CASRRAGPQPQHF. In DNA form, the CDR3 reads TGTGCCAGCAGGAGGGCGGGGCCCCAGCCCCAGCATTTT.

The V gene is TRBV6-4, the J gene TRBJ1-1, with unresolved D. The CDR3 contains 14 residues. Germline CDR1 is MRHNA and CDR2 is SNTAGT. The ends were cut back, 3 bases at V and 4 bases at J, with 12 bases in the middle. As DNA, the CDR3 is TGTGCCAGCAGTGATTCCGGGTCGACCACTGAAGCTTTCTTT. Translating it yields CASSDSGSTTEAFF.

The count of this clone is one. The chain combines TRBV7-9 with TRBJ2-5; 9 bases line up with TRBD2. Unmatched junction bases numbered 7, after V lost 11 bases and J lost 0 bases. Germline loops: CDR1 SEHNR, CDR2 FQNEAQ (reference sequence). The CDR3 spans 14 residues. CDR3 loop: CAGSSGTHQETQYF. In nucleotides, the CDR3 is TGTGCCGGCTCTAGCGGGACCCACCAAGAGACCCAGTACTTC.